The present T cell receptor beta chain was sequenced within a study of identical twins. MiXCR was run by TCRdb on the 5' RACE reads, yielding one entry per CDR3 protein. Of about 1.7 million distinct CDR3 sequences listed, 32% are singletons. This clonotype was detected only a few times. Its antigen is not known. Study results and caveats: Twins showed weaker excess sharing in their beta out-of-frame sequences. With monozygotic twins, out-of-frame TCR alpha sharing exceeded what models estimated.

Healthy Caucasian donors formed the entire cohort. V gave up 6 bases and J gave up 5 bases; unmatched junction bases: 8. In germline, CDR1 is SQVTM, CDR2 ANQGSEA. This CDR3 region has 13 residues. Sequenced: cord blood. This TCR was recovered from a newborn girl in good health. The chain is built from TRBV29-1 and TRBJ1-2; TRBD1 agrees at 8 bases. CDR3: CSVGDRRRYGYTF. In DNA, the CDR3 is TGCAGCGTGGGGGACAGGAGAAGGTATGGCTACACCTTC. Drawing the rest from reference TRBV29-1 and TRBJ1-2, the complete variable domain is SAVISQKPSRDICQRGTSLTIQCQVDSQVTMMFWYRQQPGQSLTLIATANQGSEATYESGFVIDKFPISRPNLTFSTLTVSNMSPEDSSIYLCSVGDRRRYGYTFGSGTRLTVV.